This T cell receptor beta chain was obtained from a study of blood T cell dynamics during melanoma immunotherapy. Noted time point: pre-treatment baseline. Apart from a couple of fast progressors, RECIST 1.1 response was judged 12 weeks post-infusion. Trimming shortened V by 0 bases and J by 2 bases, and 3 bases separated the two germline ends. The CDR3 spans 12 residues. Germline V lookup: CDR1 SGHRS, CDR2 YFSETQ. Sequencing was performed with immunoSEQ multiplex PCR; in TCRdb, only in-frame clones are kept and a portion is missing. The sample consists of about 7,200 clones, about 86% of them appearing once.

This clonotype was obtained from a human donor with melanoma. The chain has TRBV5-1 and TRBJ2-7; D is unclear. The source was blood, collected from a patient treated with checkpoint blockade. This CDR3 reads CASSLGAYEQYF. DNA of the CDR3: TGCGCCAGCAGCTTGGGGGCCTACGAGCAGTACTTC.